Following are 13 T cell receptor beta chains from one sample sequenced in a study of blood T cells in healthy people across ages. Using a J-beta primer mix together with a sample-barcoded 5' primer, a second PCR was run for roughly 6 to 11 cycles. Using its own MiXCR run on the 5' RACE reads, TCRdb lists one record per CDR3 protein. The profile shows hundreds of thousands of distinct CDR3 sequences, 20% to 30% of them singletons. The data were also submitted as part of a second study, on T cells of mothers and their children.

Material for sequencing was blood. These receptors were taken from a boy aged 5-17 years in good health.

A few counts support this clonotype. The V and J genes are TRBV28 and TRBJ2-5; 10 bases map to TRBD1. The germline V gene has CDR1 MDHEN and CDR2 SYDVKM. This CDR3 has 16 amino acids. With 5 bases clipped from V and 4 bases from J, the junction kept 10 bases outside the gene matches. The CDR3 region has the DNA TGTGCCAGCAGTGGGGACAGGGGAGATCTAGGAGAGACCCAGTACTTC. Amino acids: CASSGDRGDLGETQYF.

Comments on this clonotype: Being one base from a much bigger clone, this may be a read error. CDR3 residues: CASQQGSYEQYF. The CDR3 coding sequence is TGTGCCAGCCAACAGGGCTCCTACGAGCAGTACTTC. The chain recombines TRBV6-6 with TRBJ2-7, with D perhaps TRBD1 (6 bases). V lost 8 bases and J lost 0, with 8 bases in between. This CDR3 is 12 amino acids long. The V gene's germline CDR1 is MNHNY and CDR2 SVGAGI (reference sequence).

V usage is TRBV4-1 and J usage is TRBJ2-7; 14 nucleotides line up with TRBD2. This CDR3 contains 17 residues. From germline, CDR1 is MGHRA and CDR2 YSYEKL. The ends lost 8 bases at V and 1 base at J; junction bases unmatched: 10. The CDR3 here is CASAQGLAGGLSYEQYF. DNA of the CDR3: TGCGCCAGCGCACAAGGACTAGCGGGAGGATTATCCTACGAGCAGTACTTC.

This clonotype was counted a few times. The chain recombines TRBV7-2 with TRBJ1-6; TRBD1 might be the D (5 bases). The germline CDR1 and CDR2 sequences are SGHTA and FQGNSA. This CDR3 is built from 13 residues. Trimming took off 5 bases at V and 9 bases at J, with 11 bases between the two ends. The CDR3 loop reads CASSPWGGSPLHF. The DNA of the CDR3 is TGTGCCAGCAGCCCCTGGGGCGGTTCACCCCTCCACTTT.

The rearrangement links TRBV29-1 to TRBJ2-7; 8 bases match TRBD2. Germline V gene data show CDR1 as SQVTM and CDR2 as ANQGSEA. The CDR3 totals 12 residues. With V trimmed by 3 bases and J by 5 bases, 3 bases remained unmatched. CDR3 nucleotide sequence: TGCAGCGTTGAGGGACTAGGAGACGAGCAGTACTTC. The encoded protein is CSVEGLGDEQYF.

This clonotype turned up a few times. The V call is TRBV29-1, the J call TRBJ2-7; tentative D call: TRBD1 (5 bases). V was trimmed by 7 bases and J by 2 bases, leaving 21 bases between them. CDR3 length: 15 amino acids. Germline CDR1 SQVTM, CDR2 ANQGSEA. This chain's CDR3 is CSAKIYSRDTYEQYF. The CDR3 region has the DNA TGCAGCGCCAAGATATATTCCAGGGATACCTACGAGCAGTACTTC.

This clonotype was picked up a small number of times. The gene calls are TRBV24-1 and TRBJ2-5; 7 bases fit TRBD2. The CDR3 has 15 residues. The germline V gene has CDR1 KGHDR and CDR2 SFDVKD. With 4 bases clipped from V and 0 bases from J, the junction kept 4 bases outside the gene matches. CDR3 region: CATSDLGGDQETQYF. The CDR3 bases are TGTGCCACCAGTGACCTGGGAGGGGACCAAGAGACCCAGTACTTC.

This clonotype has only a few counts. The chain is built from TRBV27 and TRBJ2-5; possibly TRBD1 for D (5 bases). V was clipped by 4 bases and J by 2 bases, with 8 bases between them. Germline values: CDR1 MNHEY, CDR2 SMNVEV (reference sequence). The CDR3 sequence is 13 residues long. CDR3 sequence reads: CASSYTGQETQYF. In DNA, the CDR3 is TGTGCCAGCAGTTATACAGGTCAAGAGACCCAGTACTTC.

This clonotype was seen a few times. One end of the junction varies from germline; a read error may be responsible. The CDR3 loop reads CASSPGGTDEKLFF. The CDR3 DNA sequence: TGTGCCAGCAGCCCGGGGGGAACTGATGAAAAACTGTTTTTT. The chain joins TRBV28 to TRBJ1-4, with D perhaps TRBD1 (5 bases). Per germline, CDR1 MDHEN and CDR2 SYDVKM. The CDR3 extends over 14 amino acids.

The J gene is TRBJ2-5, the V gene TRBV20-1; D gene unclear. V was pared by 5 bases and J by 4 bases, with 17 bases between. CDR3 size: 14 residues. CDR1 is DFQATT, CDR2 SNEGSKA, per germline (reference sequence). CDR3: CSAPSVASLETQYF. Written as DNA, the CDR3 is TGCAGTGCTCCGAGCGTGGCGAGCTTAGAGACCCAGTACTTC.

The rearrangement joins TRBV9 to TRBJ2-5; 9 bases are shared with TRBD2. TRBJ2-7 matches the DNA end more closely, so the J call is doubtful. The germline gives CDR1 SGDLS, CDR2 YYNGEE. The CDR3 has 13 amino acids. CDR3: CASSAGTSSEQYF. The CDR3 DNA is TGTGCCAGCAGCGCCGGGACTAGCTCCGAGCAGTACTTC.

This chain links TRBV7-2 with TRBJ2-3; 8 bases match TRBD2. The V gene end was trimmed by 3 bases and the J gene end by 4 bases; junction bases not matched to a gene: 6. The germline V gene has CDR1 SGHTA and CDR2 FQGNSA. The CDR3 has 15 residues. CDR3 protein: CASSFQRGRADTQYF. The CDR3, as DNA: TGTGCCAGCAGCTTCCAGCGGGGGAGGGCAGATACGCAGTATTTT.

The chain employs TRBV7-2 and TRBJ2-7; 7 nucleotides align to TRBD2. The end of the DNA aligns better with TRBJ2-1, so the J call may be wrong. The length of the CDR3 is 14 residues. Germline loops: CDR1 SGHTA, CDR2 FQGNSA. Here the CDR3 DNA reads TGTGCCAGCAGCCCGGGACTAAAATACAATGAGCAGTTCTTC. It is translated as CASSPGLKYNEQFF.